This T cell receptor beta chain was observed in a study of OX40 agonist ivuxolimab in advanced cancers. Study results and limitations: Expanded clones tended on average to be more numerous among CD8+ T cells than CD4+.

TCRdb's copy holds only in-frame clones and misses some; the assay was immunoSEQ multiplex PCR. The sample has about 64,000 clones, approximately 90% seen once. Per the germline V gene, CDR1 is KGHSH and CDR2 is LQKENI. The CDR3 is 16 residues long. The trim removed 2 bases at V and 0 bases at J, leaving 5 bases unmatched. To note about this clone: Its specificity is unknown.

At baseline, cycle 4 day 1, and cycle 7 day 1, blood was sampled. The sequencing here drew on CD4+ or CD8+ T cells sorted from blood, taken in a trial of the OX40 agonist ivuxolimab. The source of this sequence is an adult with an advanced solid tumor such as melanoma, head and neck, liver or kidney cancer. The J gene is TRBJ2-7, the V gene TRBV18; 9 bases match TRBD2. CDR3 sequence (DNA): TGTGCCAGCTCACCAGTTAGCGGGAGTACCTCCTACGAGCAGTACTTC. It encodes CASSPVSGSTSYEQYF.